This TCR gamma chain stems from a study of Vδ1+ human thymocytes. Study results and limitations: Thymic TRG and TRD repertoires appeared highly polyclonal. Around 20% of thymic delta-chain sequences were Vdelta2, with few Vdelta3, unlike blood Vdelta1+ controls.

Sequences come from RNA converted to cDNA by reverse transcription. The CDR3 regions were amplified by multiplex PCR from V-gene primers to a constant-region primer. TCRdb reanalysed the multiplex PCR reads with CATT. The sample holds about 36,000 gamma-chain clones, around 21% seen once. Sample share makes this clone medium-sized (0.01 to 0.1%). Antigen unknown. Other DNA sequences in this specimen translate into the identical CDR3. Germline values: CDR1 VTNTFY, CDR2 YDVSTARD (reference sequence). Trimming removed 2 bases from V and 3 bases from J; junction bases left unmatched: 1. CDR3 size: 12 residues.

The TCR was taken from a girl less than two years old who had congenital heart surgery. The sequenced sample was Vdelta1+ gamma-delta thymocytes from the thymus. Subset indicated: FACS-sorted CD3+ TCRalphabeta- TCRVdelta1+ TCRVdelta2- thymocytes. This rearrangement joins TRGV3 to TRGJ1 or TRGJ2. The CDR3, as DNA: TGTGCCACCTGGGACACTTATTATAAGAAACTCTTT. Residues: CATWDTYYKKLF.